These 11 T cell receptor beta chains were all obtained from the same sample, sequenced in a study of T cells in Graves' hyperthyroidism and ophthalmopathy (dated by TCRdb to about 2019). Library method: multiplex PCR. Data came from an Illumina HiSeq 2000. The TCR beta CDR3 regions were amplified from the RNA transcripts. The TCR CDR3 was subjected to a first round of RT-PCR using the HTBI primer set and the Qiagen OneStep RT-PCR kit. The public reads were reprocessed in TCRdb via fastp at Q25 and MiXCR, keeping in-frame beta chains. Records with the same CDR3 protein are collapsed into one entry carrying the most frequent genes and DNA. The sample profile shows about 560,000 distinct CDR3 sequences; 16% of them were found once. Of the sample, 15% to 20% falls within the top ten clones. The specimen was blood. The receptors originated from a woman in her late teens or twenties with Graves' hyperthyroidism.

This clonotype was observed many times. The J gene is TRBJ1-2, the V gene TRBV28; TRBD1 aligns across 7 bases. After removal of 6 bases from V and 2 bases from J, the junction contained 9 bases not matched to a gene. CDR1 and CDR2 from the germline V gene are MDHEN and SYDVKM. This CDR3 has 15 amino acids. The CDR3 is CASSTGTAVNYGYTF. The CDR3 region has the DNA TGTGCCAGCAGCACCGGGACAGCCGTGAACTATGGCTACACCTTC.

This clonotype was seen a few times. The CDR3 protein is CATSTRDQETQYF. The CDR3, as DNA: TGTGCCACCAGTACGCGGGATCAAGAGACCCAGTACTTC. The genes are TRBV24-1 and TRBJ2-5; D may be TRBD2 (6 bases). The CDR3 loop spans 13 amino acids. Trimming cost V 6 bases and J 2 bases, with 9 bases left between them. Germline V gene sequence: CDR1 KGHDR, CDR2 SFDVKD.

The chain couples TRBV2 to TRBJ1-5; D possibly uses TRBD1 or TRBD2 (6 bases each). The J call may be wrong; the DNA end is better matched by TRBJ2-3. Per the germline V gene, CDR1 is SNHLY and CDR2 is FYNNEI. CDR3 length: 15 amino acids. The CDR3 DNA reads TGTGCCAGCAGTGAAACGGGAAGGGGGGATCAGCCCCAGTATTTT. It translates to CASSETGRGDQPQYF.

This clonotype occurred many times. The rearrangement uses TRBV2 and TRBJ2-1; 7 nucleotides match TRBD2. V gave up 8 bases and J gave up 9 bases; unmatched junction bases: 7. CDR1 is SNHLY and CDR2 is FYNNEI in the germline V gene. The length of the CDR3 is 12 residues. CDR3: CASSREIGEQFF. In DNA, the CDR3 is TGTGCCAGCTCGCGGGAGATTGGTGAGCAGTTCTTC.

Only a few counts were recorded for this clonotype. Here the CDR3 DNA reads TGTGCCACCGGCCACCCGGGGGAGACCCAGTACTTC. It encodes CATGHPGETQYF. The V gene is TRBV24-1, the J gene TRBJ2-5; D may be TRBD2 (5 bases). Trimming left V 9 bases short and J 5 bases short, with 12 bases between. The CDR3 length is 12 residues. Per germline, CDR1 KGHDR and CDR2 SFDVKD.

This clonotype was found many times. The CDR3 here is CASRGRTGTLNTEAFF. The DNA of the CDR3 is TGTGCCAGCAGGGGGCGGACAGGCACGTTGAACACTGAAGCTTTCTTT. The J gene is TRBJ1-1, the V gene TRBV12-3 or TRBV12-4; 7 bases agree with TRBD1. V shed 6 bases, J shed 0 bases, and the junction held 10 bases outside the gene matches. The CDR3 consists of 16 residues.

This clonotype was detected many times. The CDR3, as DNA: TGTGCCAGCAGCTTACAAGCGGGGGGGGCCACAGATACGCAGTATTTT. Translating gives CASSLQAGGATDTQYF. The chain combines TRBV7-3 with TRBJ2-3, with TRBD2 matching over 10 bases. The CDR3 is made up of 16 amino acids. Germline CDR1 SGHTA, CDR2 FQGTGA. V lost 2 bases and J lost 2; bases outside the gene matches: 4.

V gene TRBV20-1 combines with J gene TRBJ1-1; 8 bases are a match to TRBD1. The germline CDR1 and CDR2 sequences are DFQATT and SNEGSKA (reference sequence). After removal of 6 bases from V and 0 bases from J, the junction contained 3 bases not matched to a gene. The CDR3 runs to 13 residues. CDR3 DNA: TGCAGTGCCCTACAGGGGGTGAACACTGAAGCTTTCTTT. It specifies CSALQGVNTEAFF.

On this clonotype itself: A much larger clone lies a single base off, so this may be a read error. V gene TRBV7-8 combines with J gene TRBJ2-4; D possibly corresponds to TRBD1 (5 bases). The V gene's germline CDR1 is SGHVS and CDR2 FQNEAQ. The V and J ends lost 5 bases and 3 bases respectively, with 14 bases between them. CDR3 length equals 15 residues. The CDR3 DNA reads TGTGCCAGCAGCCCAGGGATCGGAGTCAAAAACATTCAGTACTTC. Encoded protein: CASSPGIGVKNIQYF.

This clonotype was seen repeatedly, ten times or more. The chain combines TRBV12-3 or TRBV12-4 with TRBJ1-1; unclear D gene. The CDR3 totals 14 residues. V was shortened by 6 bases and J by 1 base, with 12 bases between the two germline ends. The CDR3 region is CASRVVGTNTEAFF. CDR3 bases: TGTGCCAGCAGGGTAGTGGGAACGAACACTGAAGCTTTCTTT.

This clonotype was seen at least ten times. The chain is built from TRBV2 and TRBJ1-3; no reliable D call. Between the trimmed V and J ends, which lost 3 bases and 0 bases, there was a span of 12 bases. Germline assignment: CDR1 SNHLY and CDR2 FYNNEI. The CDR3 is 16 amino acids. The CDR3 is CASSEGGTSSGNTIYF. The CDR3 region has the DNA TGTGCCAGCAGTGAGGGTGGAACGAGCTCTGGAAACACCATATATTTT.